The 2 T cell receptor beta chains listed next were all sequenced from one sample in a study of cytomegalovirus exposure and HLA in healthy donors. The PCR contained 60 Vbeta and 13 Jbeta primers. TCRdb's copy holds only in-frame clones and misses some; the assay was immunoSEQ multiplex PCR. This sample has about 94,000 clones, with approximately 77% found just once. The sequenced sample consisted of PBMCs. Receptors originate from a human donor in good health.

The sample holds a few counts of this clone. The chain joins TRBV4-1 to TRBJ2-5; possible D gene TRBD1, 5 bases. CDR1 MGHRA and CDR2 YSYEKL come from the germline V gene. The CDR3 totals 17 residues. V was cut by 0 bases and J by 5 bases, with 19 bases left in between. Here the CDR3 reads CASSQDPSQVGRETQYF. DNA of the CDR3: TGCGCCAGCAGCCAAGATCCGTCACAGGTGGGGCGGGAGACCCAGTACTTC.

This clone was counted only a few times. The V gene is TRBV10-3, the J gene TRBJ2-7; 9 bases are a match to TRBD1. The CDR3 is 11 residues long. Germline loops: CDR1 ENHRY, CDR2 SYGVKD. Unmatched junction bases numbered 9, after V lost 8 bases and J lost 13 bases. CDR3 nucleotide sequence: TGTGCCATCGGGGGAGGGGACAGGGCATACTTC. It codes for CAIGGGDRAYF.